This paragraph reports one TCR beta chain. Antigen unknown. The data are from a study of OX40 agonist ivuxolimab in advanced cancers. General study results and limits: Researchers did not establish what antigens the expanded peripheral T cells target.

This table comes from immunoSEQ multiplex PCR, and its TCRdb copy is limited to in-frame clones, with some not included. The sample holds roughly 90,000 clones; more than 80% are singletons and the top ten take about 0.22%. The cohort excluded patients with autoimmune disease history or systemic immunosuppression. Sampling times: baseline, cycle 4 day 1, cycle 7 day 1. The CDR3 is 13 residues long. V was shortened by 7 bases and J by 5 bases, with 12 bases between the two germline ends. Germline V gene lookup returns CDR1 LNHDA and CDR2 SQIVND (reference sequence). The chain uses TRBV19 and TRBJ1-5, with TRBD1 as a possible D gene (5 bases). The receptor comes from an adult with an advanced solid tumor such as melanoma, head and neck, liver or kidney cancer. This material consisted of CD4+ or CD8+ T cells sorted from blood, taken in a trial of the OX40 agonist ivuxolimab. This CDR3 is CASTPDRYQPQHF. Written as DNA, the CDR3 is TGTGCCAGTACCCCCGACAGATATCAGCCCCAGCATTTT.